These 27 T cell receptor beta chains came from one sample sequenced in a study of metastatic and nonmetastatic thyroid tumors. TCRdb reprocessed the PCR reads using MiXCR. Found here are 15,000 to 20,000 clones, about 28% of them singletons; the top ten hold less than 15%. All patients were untreated before thyroid surgery. Sequences were obtained from tumor tissue. These receptors were collected from a female donor with papillary thyroid cancer or a benign thyroid nodule (not recorded which). Some clones in this sample may be carry-over from other donors' samples.

This clone was detected once. The V call is TRBV5-1, the J call TRBJ1-4; D unclear. The CDR3 loop spans 17 amino acids. Germline CDR1 reads SGHRS; CDR2 reads YFSETQ. Trimming cost V 3 bases and J 0 bases, with 15 bases left between them. The CDR3 reads CASSYGPDHTTNEKLFF. The CDR3 bases are TGCGCCAGCAGCTACGGACCCGATCACACAACTAATGAAAAACTGTTTTTT.

This clone was detected a few times. The rearrangement uses TRBV28 and TRBJ2-1, with 9 bases matching TRBD1. With V trimmed by 6 bases and J by 10 bases, 16 bases remained unmatched. CDR1 and CDR2 from the germline V gene are MDHEN and SYDVKM. The CDR3 loop spans 16 amino acids. The CDR3 here is CASRTVQGAGSNEQFF. The CDR3 coding sequence is TGTGCCAGCAGAACCGTACAGGGGGCGGGAAGTAACGAGCAGTTCTTC.

The gene calls are TRBV7-2 and TRBJ1-2, with 12 bases matching TRBD1. Germline CDR1 is SGHTA and CDR2 is FQGNSA. The CDR3 has 15 amino acids. Trimming removed 1 base from V and 7 bases from J; junction bases left unmatched: 4. CDR3 nucleotide sequence: TGTGCCAGCAGCTTAGTGGGACAGGGGGCTTCTGGCTACACCTTC. Encoded protein: CASSLVGQGASGYTF.

The V and J genes are TRBV10-1 and TRBJ2-3; D ambiguous. This CDR3 region has 13 residues. Per the germline V gene, CDR1 is WNHNN and CDR2 is SYGVQD (reference sequence). With 2 bases removed from V and 4 bases from J, the gap between germline ends came to 7 bases. The CDR3 here is CASSEVVSDTQYF. In DNA, the CDR3 is TGCGCCAGCAGTGAGGTAGTCTCAGATACGCAGTATTTT.

About this clone itself: One end of the junction fails to match germline, which may point to a read error. This sample also contains other DNA sequences that code for the same CDR3. The rearrangement links TRBV5-1 to TRBJ2-6; 8 bases line up with TRBD2. Germline CDR1 and CDR2: SGHRS and YFSETQ. This CDR3 spans 17 amino acids. This CDR3 reads CASSLDGGASGANVLTF. The CDR3 DNA reads as TGCGCCAGTAGCTTGGACGGGGGGGCCTCTGGGGCCAACGTCCTGACTTTC.

This clone has at least ten counts. The same CDR3 can be traced to other DNA sequences in this sample. The chain recombines TRBV7-9 with TRBJ2-3; D may be TRBD2 (5 bases). The CDR3 is 13 amino acids. Germline loops: CDR1 SEHNR, CDR2 FQNEAQ (reference sequence). V lost 6 bases and J lost 3, with 10 bases in between. The CDR3 nucleotides read TGTGCCAGCAGACCCTCGGGGACAGATACGCAGTATTTT. It yields the protein CASRPSGTDTQYF.

The gene calls are TRBV7-8 and TRBJ2-1; 11 bases are a match to TRBD2. J lost 6 bases, V lost 3 bases, and 4 bases had no gene match. The CDR3 loop spans 15 amino acids. Germline V CDR1 and CDR2: SGHVS, FQNEAQ. The CDR3 sequence: CASSFRLAGGNEQFF. The DNA for the CDR3 is TGTGCCAGCAGCTTTCGGCTAGCGGGAGGCAATGAGCAGTTCTTC.

This rearrangement joins TRBV11-2 to TRBJ2-7; D uncertain. The germline V and J ends were trimmed by 1 base and 1 base, with 14 bases remaining between them. CDR1 and CDR2 from the germline V gene are SGHAT and FQNNGV. There are 16 residues in the CDR3. The CDR3 nucleotides read TGTGCCAGCAGCTTAGTTTCTGGGCGGCAGTCCTACGAGCAGTACTTC. Residues: CASSLVSGRQSYEQYF. Filled out from reference TRBV11-2 and TRBJ2-7, the complete variable domain reads EAGVAQSPRYKIIEKRQSVAFWCNPISGHATLYWYQQILGQGPKLLIQFQNNGVVDDSQLPKDRFSAERLKGVDSTLKIQPAKLEDSAVYLCASSLVSGRQSYEQYFGPGTRLTVT.

The CDR3: CASSFSLAGNEQFF. The CDR3 nucleotides read TGTGCCAGCAGTTTCTCCCTAGCGGGCAATGAGCAGTTCTTC. The chain has TRBV28 and TRBJ2-1; TRBD2 matches at 8 bases. The CDR3 spans 14 residues. Germline CDR1 and CDR2: MDHEN and SYDVKM. V was clipped by 3 bases and J by 6 bases; unmatched bases: 4.

This clone was detected many times. The rearrangement joins TRBV11-1 to TRBJ1-1; D gene ambiguous. The V and J ends lost 0 bases and 0 bases respectively, with 20 bases between them. Germline-derived CDR1 and CDR2 are SGHAT and FQDESV (reference sequence). This CDR3 contains 19 residues. In DNA, the CDR3 is TGTGCCAGCAGCTTAGCGACCGGCTTCGGACGTGCGATGAACACTGAAGCTTTCTTT. Residues: CASSLATGFGRAMNTEAFF.

This clone was detected once. This rearrangement joins TRBV11-2 to TRBJ2-7; TRBD2 matches 9 bases. CDR3 length: 16 residues. Losses at the gene ends were 2 bases for V and 3 bases for J; bases not matched to a gene: 8. Germline CDR1 is SGHAT and CDR2 is FQNNGV. The CDR3 sequence is CASSLMATSGNYEQYF. The CDR3 DNA sequence: TGTGCCAGCAGCTTAATGGCGACTAGCGGAAACTACGAGCAGTACTTC. Full variable domain (missing parts from reference TRBV11-2 and TRBJ2-7): EAGVAQSPRYKIIEKRQSVAFWCNPISGHATLYWYQQILGQGPKLLIQFQNNGVVDDSQLPKDRFSAERLKGVDSTLKIQPAKLEDSAVYLCASSLMATSGNYEQYFGPGTRLTVT.

In its sample, this clone was seen many times. The chain is built from TRBV3-1 and TRBJ2-7; no clear D gene. V lost 2 bases to trimming and J lost 0 bases, with 11 bases between them. Germline V CDR1 and CDR2: LGHDT, YNNKEL (reference sequence). CDR3 length: 15 residues. CDR3 residues: CASSQLPHPSYEQYF. CDR3 nucleotide sequence: TGTGCCAGCAGCCAATTACCCCACCCCTCCTACGAGCAGTACTTC.

Within the sample, this clone is medium-sized. The chain recombines TRBV7-3 with TRBJ2-1; no reliable D call. V lost 3 bases to trimming and J lost 6 bases, with 9 bases between them. The germline gives CDR1 SGHTA, CDR2 FQGTGA. The CDR3 sequence is 13 residues long. CDR3 in amino acids: CASSFKPSNEQFF. Written as DNA, the CDR3 is TGTGCCAGCAGCTTCAAACCTAGCAATGAGCAGTTCTTC.

This clone was seen repeatedly, ten times or more. The gene calls are TRBV11-2 and TRBJ1-2; 9 nucleotides align to TRBD1. CDR3 size: 14 residues. V trimming: 5 bases; J trimming: 2 bases; junction bases outside the gene matches: 3. Germline V CDR1 and CDR2: SGHAT, FQNNGV. For the CDR3, the DNA is TGTGCCAGCAGCAGGGGACAGGGCAACTATGGCTACACCTTC. Protein: CASSRGQGNYGYTF.

This clone was counted a few times. The V and J genes are TRBV27 and TRBJ2-7; D tentatively reads TRBD1 or TRBD2 (6 bases each). From germline, CDR1 is MNHEY and CDR2 SMNVEV (reference sequence). V was pared by 5 bases and J by 4 bases, with 21 bases between. The CDR3 consists of 16 residues. CDR3 in DNA: TGTGCCAGCAGTGGCAGGGGAGGATTAGGAAATTACGAGCAGTACTTC. Translating gives CASSGRGGLGNYEQYF.

This clone was detected a few times. The chain joins TRBV19 to TRBJ2-3; 7 nucleotides align to TRBD2. Losses at the gene ends were 9 bases for V and 4 bases for J; bases not matched to a gene: 7. The V gene's germline CDR1 is LNHDA and CDR2 SQIVND (reference sequence). The length of the CDR3 is 13 residues. CDR3 coding DNA: TGTGCCAGCAAAACTGGGGGGGCAGATACGCAGTATTTT. Its translation is CASKTGGADTQYF.

This clone was observed a handful of times. The chain uses TRBV6-1 and TRBJ1-1, with a possible D match to TRBD1 (6 bases). This CDR3 spans 13 amino acids. Germline assignment: CDR1 MNHNS and CDR2 SASEGT. Trimming pared 6 bases from V and 12 bases from J, leaving 20 bases between. CDR3 coding DNA: TGTGCCAGCAGCCTCGACAGGTCCCTAGGCTCTTTCTTT. It specifies CASSLDRSLGSFF.

This clone occurred once. CDR3 residues: CASSASQAGEAQYF. In DNA form, the CDR3 reads TGTGCCAGCAGCGCCAGCCAAGCGGGAGAGGCGCAGTATTTT. This chain connects TRBV9 to TRBJ2-3; the match to TRBD2 covers 8 bases. Trimming removed 3 bases from V and 10 bases from J; junction bases left unmatched: 10. The V gene's germline CDR1 is SGDLS and CDR2 YYNGEE. The CDR3 has 14 amino acids.

The rearrangement joins TRBV20-1 to TRBJ2-1; maybe TRBD2 (5 bases). The V and J ends lost 0 bases and 3 bases respectively, with 15 bases between them. The germline gives CDR1 DFQATT, CDR2 SNEGSKA (reference sequence). The CDR3 sequence is 16 residues long. The chain's CDR3 is CSARDNWAGSYNEQFF. CDR3 bases: TGCAGTGCTAGAGATAATTGGGCGGGCAGCTACAATGAGCAGTTCTTC.

The chain carries TRBV11-3 and TRBJ1-1; D ambiguous. CDR1 SGHNT and CDR2 YENEEA come from the germline V gene. V gave up 3 bases and J gave up 3 bases, with 17 bases separating them. The CDR3 loop spans 16 amino acids. CDR3 nucleotide sequence: TGTGCCAGCAGCTTCCCCCCCGGCAGCATGGACACTGAAGCTTTCTTT. Protein: CASSFPPGSMDTEAFF. The full variable domain, rest sourced from reference TRBV11-3 and TRBJ1-1, is EAGVVQSPRYKIIEKKQPVAFWCNPISGHNTLYWYLQNLGQGPELLIRYENEEAVDDSQLPKDRFSAERLKGVDSTLKIQPAELGDSAVYLCASSFPPGSMDTEAFFGQGTRLTVV.

The chain is built from TRBV4-1 and TRBJ2-7; D is unresolved. The V gene lost 1 base and the J gene lost 0 bases, with 10 bases spanning the gap. Per the germline V gene, CDR1 is MGHRA and CDR2 is YSYEKL. The CDR3 contains 15 residues. The chain's CDR3 is CASSQVSTVSYEQYF. The CDR3, as DNA: TGCGCCAGCAGCCAAGTCAGCACAGTCTCCTACGAGCAGTACTTC.

This clone has a single count. One junction end disagrees with the germline gene, perhaps due to a read error. Different DNA sequences within this sample yield the same CDR3. The chain carries TRBV5-8 and TRBJ2-2, with D hard to call. Germline CDR1 is SGHTS and CDR2 is YDEGEE. The CDR3 spans 13 residues. CDR3 sequence (DNA): TGTGCCAGCAGCTTGGGAGCCGCCGGTGAGCTGTTTTTT. Translating it yields CASSLGAAGELFF.

This clone is medium-sized. The chain couples TRBV24-1 to TRBJ1-1; tentatively, D is TRBD1 (5 bases). This CDR3 is 13 amino acids long. Looked up from germline, CDR1 is KGHDR and CDR2 is SFDVKD. Trimming removed 6 bases at V and 2 bases at J, with 9 bases between. The CDR3 reads CATSPGGNTEAFF. The CDR3 coding sequence is TGTGCCACCAGTCCTGGGGGAAACACTGAAGCTTTCTTT.

This clone was recorded a few times. The chain employs TRBV27 and TRBJ1-2; D might be TRBD1 (5 bases). The length of the CDR3 is 15 residues. Germline loops: CDR1 MNHEY, CDR2 SMNVEV (reference sequence). Between the trimmed V and J ends, which lost 1 base and 2 bases, there was a span of 11 bases. CDR3 in amino acids: CASSLYPDSNYGYTF. The DNA for the CDR3 is TGTGCCAGCAGTTTATACCCCGACAGCAACTATGGCTACACCTTC.

This clone ranks as medium-sized. Other DNA sequences in this specimen translate into the identical CDR3. This chain connects TRBV30 to TRBJ2-7; possibly TRBD1 or TRBD2 for D (5 bases each). The CDR3 runs 14 residues. Trimming removed 0 bases at V and 2 bases at J, with 11 bases between. The germline V gene has CDR1 GTSNPN and CDR2 SVGIG (reference sequence). The CDR3 protein is CAWSVAGTAYEQYF. CDR3 sequence (DNA): TGTGCCTGGAGTGTAGCAGGGACCGCCTACGAGCAGTACTTC. The whole variable domain, remainder taken from reference TRBV30 and TRBJ2-7, is SQTIHQWPATLVQPVGSPLSLECTVEGTSNPNLYWYRQAAGRGLQLLFYSVGIGQISSEVPQNLSASRPQDRQFILSSKKLLLSDSGFYLCAWSVAGTAYEQYFGPGTRLTVT.

In its sample, this clone ranks as medium-sized. The rearrangement joins TRBV7-3 to TRBJ2-2; D is unclear. Germline assignment: CDR1 SGHTA and CDR2 FQGTGA. Trimming shortened V by 10 bases and J by 5 bases, and 11 bases separated the two germline ends. The CDR3 is 12 amino acids. CDR3 protein: CATSMGTGELFF. The CDR3 bases are TGTGCCACTTCAATGGGTACCGGGGAGCTGTTTTTT.

The chain uses TRBV5-1 and TRBJ2-1; possible D gene TRBD1, 6 bases. V lost 0 bases, J lost 3 bases, and 10 bases lay in between. The CDR3 length is 15 residues. Germline CDR1 reads SGHRS; CDR2 reads YFSETQ. The CDR3 loop reads CASSLEGHYYNEQFF. The CDR3 nucleotides read TGCGCCAGCAGCTTGGAGGGACACTACTACAATGAGCAGTTCTTC.